This is a list of T cell receptor beta chains from one sample in a study of T-cell memory formation after mild COVID-19. TCRdb reanalysed the 5' RACE reads using MiXCR and keeps one entry per CDR3 protein. The table shows 350,000 to 400,000 distinct CDR3 sequences, with under 15% occurring only once. Sequences were obtained from PBMCs or a T cell subset sorted from them (not recorded which). All receptors derive from a man aged 18 to 30 who had mild COVID-19 (a few samples of this study predate the infection). Cell type and time point are not known. CDR3s include the opening cysteine and the closing phenylalanine or tryptophan. A D gene is named only where the DNA matches it firmly. The size field is filled for only some rows; it gives once, few, many or a size class.

j_gene	abundance	d_gene	v_gene	CDR3nt	CDR3aa
TRBJ2-3	.	TRBD2	TRBV5-1	TGCGCCAGCAGCGAGGAAGCCCTAGCGGGCACAGATACGCAGTATTTT	CASSEEALAGTDTQYF
TRBJ1-1	few	TRBD1	TRBV27	TGTGCCAGCAGTCCTACAGGGGCCGCTGAAGCTTTCTTT	CASSPTGAAEAFF
TRBJ1-5	.	.	TRBV4-1	TGCGCCAGCAGTCTGAAAGGGCCACAGGGAGGACAGCCCCAGCATTTT	CASSLKGPQGGQPQHF
TRBJ1-3	many	.	TRBV3-1	TGTGCCAGCAGCCCGACCGGCTCGGGCTCTGGAAACACCATATATTTT	CASSPTGSGSGNTIYF
TRBJ1-2	many	TRBD1	TRBV20-1	TGCAGTGCTAGCGCCCGGACAGGGGAAACCTTC	CSASARTGETF
TRBJ2-3	.	.	TRBV5-5	TGTGCCAGCAGCCCAGGGACTGTTCTCATGCAAGATACGCAGTATTTT	CASSPGTVLMQDTQYF
TRBJ2-3	few	.	TRBV5-1	TGCGCCAGCAGCCGAGGGGATACACCTTACACAGATACGCAGTATTTT	CASSRGDTPYTDTQYF
TRBJ2-2	.	.	TRBV28	TGTGCCAGCAATCTCCCAGGGGTCGGGGAGCTGTTTTTT	CASNLPGVGELFF
TRBJ2-2	few	.	TRBV5-1	TGCGCCAGCAGCTTGGGGGCCCCTAACACCGGGGAGCTGTTTTTT	CASSLGAPNTGELFF
TRBJ1-1	few	.	TRBV25-1	TGTGCCAGCAGGCTCCCTGCGGGAGATGAAGCTTTCTTT	CASRLPAGDEAFF
TRBJ1-3	.	TRBD1	TRBV5-1	TGCGCCAGCAGCGGATACACAGGGGCCTCTGGAAACACCATATATTTT	CASSGYTGASGNTIYF
TRBJ2-2	many	TRBD2	TRBV5-1	TGCGCCAGCAGCCCGCTAGCGGCGATAAACACCGGGGAGCTGTTTTTT	CASSPLAAINTGELFF
TRBJ1-4	few	.	TRBV5-1	TGCGCCAGCAGCTTGGAAGGGGGATGGGAAAAACTGTTTTTT	CASSLEGGWEKLFF
TRBJ1-1	.	.	TRBV13	TGTGCCAGCAGCCTCCTGGGGGACGCTTTCTTT	CASSLLGDAFF
TRBJ2-5	few	.	TRBV7-2	TGTGCCAGCAGCTTAGTTGGGGGTGGTTCGGAGACCCAGTACTTC	CASSLVGGGSETQYF
TRBJ2-3	many	.	TRBV9	TGTGCCAGCAGCGTCAGGGCTAGCACAGATACGCAGTATTTT	CASSVRASTDTQYF
TRBJ2-5	few	TRBD2	TRBV5-1	TGCGCCAGCAGTCATGGACTAGCGGGGGCTCGGGCCCAGTACTTC	CASSHGLAGARAQYF
TRBJ1-5	.	.	TRBV6-6	TGTGCCAGCAACGATTGGGGTACGGGCAATCAGCCCCAGCATTTT	CASNDWGTGNQPQHF
TRBJ1-1	.	.	TRBV12-3/TRBV12-4	TGTGCCAGCAGACGGGAGGGGTACACTGAAGCTTTCTTT	CASRREGYTEAFF
TRBJ2-5	few	.	TRBV4-1	TGCGCCAGCAGCCCCCAGATGGAAGAGACCCAGTACTTC	CASSPQMEETQYF
TRBJ1-1	many	.	TRBV4-1	TGCGCCAGCAGGAGCCTCACACGCAACACTGAAGCTTTCTTT	CASRSLTRNTEAFF
TRBJ1-1	few	TRBD1	TRBV5-1	TGCGCCAGCAGCTTAAGACAGGGGGCGGCCACTGAAGCTTTCTTT	CASSLRQGAATEAFF
TRBJ2-3	.	TRBD2	TRBV20-1	TGCAGTGCTAGGAGGCTCCGAACAGCGGGGCCAGATACGCAGTATTTT	CSARRLRTAGPDTQYF
TRBJ1-5	.	.	TRBV6-6	TGTGCCAGCAGTTGGTATACGACCCATCAGCCCCAGCATTTT	CASSWYTTHQPQHF
TRBJ2-3	.	.	TRBV4-3	TGCGCCAGCAGCCAAGATATCTGGGGGGCGCAGTATTTT	CASSQDIWGAQYF
TRBJ2-7	few	.	TRBV4-3	TGCGCCAGCAGCCAAGACGGACTGGGGGAGCAGTACTTC	CASSQDGLGEQYF
TRBJ1-6	.	TRBD1	TRBV20-1	TGCAGTGCTAGCGATTTACAGGGGCCTAAGGACTCCTATAATTCACCCCTCCACTTT	CSASDLQGPKDSYNSPLHF
TRBJ1-6	.	TRBD1	TRBV5-6	TGTGCCAGCAGCTTATCTCCCCGACAGGGGCGGAATTCACCCCTCCACTTT	CASSLSPRQGRNSPLHF
TRBJ1-6	many	TRBD1	TRBV7-9	TGTGCCAGCAGCTTAAGGACAGGGGGCAATAATTCACCCCTCCACTTT	CASSLRTGGNNSPLHF
TRBJ1-6	many	.	TRBV2	TGTGCCAGCAGCGATGGGGGGACGGGCCGTTCACCCCTCCACTTT	CASSDGGTGRSPLHF
TRBJ1-4	.	.	TRBV5-1	TGCGCCAGCAGCTTGGAAGGGACACTCGCCAATGGAAAACTGTTTTTT	CASSLEGTLANGKLFF
TRBJ2-1	.	.	TRBV7-2	TGTGCCAGCAGCTCCCACAGGCCTAATCCCTACAATGAGCAGTTCTTC	CASSSHRPNPYNEQFF
TRBJ1-2	few	.	TRBV18	TGTGCCAGCTCACCCCGGACAGAGTCACCTAACTATGGCTACACCTTC	CASSPRTESPNYGYTF
TRBJ2-1	.	TRBD1	TRBV20-1	TGCAGTGCTAGAGGGTGGCAGGGGGCACGGGAGCAGTTCTTC	CSARGWQGAREQFF
TRBJ2-5	.	.	TRBV5-1	TGCGCCAGCAGCTCCTACAGAGCCGAGGTCCAGTACTTC	CASSSYRAEVQYF
TRBJ2-3	.	.	TRBV20-1	TGCAGTGCTAACGGGTTCACAGATACGCAGTATTTT	CSANGFTDTQYF
TRBJ2-1	.	TRBD2	TRBV24-1	TGTGCCACCTCGTCGCCAGCGGGAGTGAGGATGAATGAGCAGTTCTTC	CATSSPAGVRMNEQFF
TRBJ2-2	.	.	TRBV5-6	TGTGCCAGCAGCCCAGTAAGGGCAGAGAACACCGGGGAGCTGTTTTTT	CASSPVRAENTGELFF